These 4 T cell receptor beta chains were sequenced from one sample in a study of T cells expressing NK-cell markers. TCRdb reprocessed the 5' RACE reads and stores each CDR3 protein as one record, lacking DNA. Its listing shows over 150,000 distinct CDR3 sequences. Sequencing input: blood T cells: a sorted CD56 or NKG2C T cell subset, CD4+ or CD8+ T cells, or bulk PBMC T cells (not recorded which). These receptor sequences come from a man aged 18-70 years in good health.

The V gene is TRBV4-1, the J gene TRBJ2-3. The CDR3 is 16 residues long. CDR1 and CDR2 (germline): MGHRA, YSYEKL. The CDR3 loop is CASSQIRDSSTDTQYF.

The rearrangement links TRBV7-8 to TRBJ1-6; the TCRdb D gene call, TRBD1, has no DNA to confirm it. The CDR3 is 17 amino acids. Per the germline V gene, CDR1 is SGHVS and CDR2 is FQNEAQ. The CDR3 region is CASSFLSVSGANSPLHF.

The chain has TRBV6-1 and TRBJ1-1. In germline, CDR1 is MNHNS, CDR2 SASEGT. The CDR3 contains 15 residues. CDR3 sequence: CASSDRVEHSTEAFF.

The gene calls are TRBV11-1 and TRBJ2-2; the TCRdb call, TRBD1, lacks DNA for checking. The CDR3 has 18 residues. Germline V CDR1 and CDR2: SGHAT, FQDESV (reference sequence). CDR3 loop: CASSLEAQTGRNTGELFF.